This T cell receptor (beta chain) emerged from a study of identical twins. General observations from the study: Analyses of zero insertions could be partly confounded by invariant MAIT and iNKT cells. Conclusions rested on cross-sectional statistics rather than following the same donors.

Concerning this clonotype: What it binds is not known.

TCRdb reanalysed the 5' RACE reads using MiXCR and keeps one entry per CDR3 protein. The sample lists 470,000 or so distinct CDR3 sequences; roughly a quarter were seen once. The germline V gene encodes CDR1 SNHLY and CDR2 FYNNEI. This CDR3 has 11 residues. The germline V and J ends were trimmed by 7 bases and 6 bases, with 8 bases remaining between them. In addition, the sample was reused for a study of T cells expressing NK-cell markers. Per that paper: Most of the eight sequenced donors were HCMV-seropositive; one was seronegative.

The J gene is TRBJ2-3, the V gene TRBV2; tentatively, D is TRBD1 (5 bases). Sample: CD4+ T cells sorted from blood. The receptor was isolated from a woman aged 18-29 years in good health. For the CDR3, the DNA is TGTGCCAGCACAAGACAGGATACGCAGTATTTT. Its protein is CASTRQDTQYF.